Each of the 6 T cell receptor beta chains below was sequenced from the same sample in a study of tumor-infiltrating lymphocytes in primary liver carcinoma. Both RNA and DNA were isolated together from about 21-30 mg of bulk tissue that had not been sorted. The authors made TCR beta cDNA from around 500 ng total RNA with a constant-region primer. Employing slightly modified ARM-PCR, three nested multiplex PCR rounds were run, and these gave rise to the TCR beta libraries. TRBV1-TRBV30 forward primers paired with a C-beta reverse primer were used in the first two PCR rounds, which ran approximately 11 cycles each. TCRdb re-called the multiplex PCR reads with MiXCR, one entry per CDR3 protein. Of approximately 92,000 distinct CDR3 sequences listed, about 70% are singletons. The specimen was tumor-adjacent normal liver tissue. The receptors originated from a man in his forties or fifties with primary liver carcinoma and hepatitis B virus infection.

A note on this clonotype: A much larger clone sits a single nucleotide away, making a read error possible. This sequence joins TRBV10-3 and TRBJ2-5, with D hard to call. Germline V gene data show CDR1 as ENHRY and CDR2 as SYGVKD. CDR3 length: 12 residues. Here the CDR3 reads CATSYIQEIQYF. The CDR3 bases are TGTGCCACCTCATACATTCAAGAGATCCAGTACTTC.

By frequency in the sample, this clonotype is medium-sized (0.01 to 0.1%). CDR3 region: CASRRLEVRETQYF. CDR3 sequence (DNA): TGTGCCAGCAGAAGACTGGAAGTCCGGGAGACCCAGTACTTC. The J gene is TRBJ2-5, the V gene TRBV11-2, with D unclear. Germline CDR1 and CDR2: SGHAT and FQNNGV. The V gene lost 6 bases and the J gene lost 5 bases, with 16 bases spanning the gap. This CDR3 has 14 residues.

A word on this clonotype: Possible read error: a much larger clone is one base away. J is TRBJ2-5 and V is TRBV10-2, with D perhaps TRBD2 (7 bases). V was trimmed by 3 bases and J by 5 bases, leaving 13 bases between them. The CDR3 contains 14 residues. Germline V gene lookup returns CDR1 WSHSY and CDR2 SAAADI. The CDR3 region is CASSERGARETQYF. The CDR3 bases are TGCGCCAGCAGTGAACGGGGGGCGCGGGAGACCCAGTACTTC.

Regarding this clonotype: This could be a read error, since a much larger clone is one nucleotide away. V is TRBV6-1 and J is TRBJ2-3; TRBD2 matches at 12 bases. Germline-derived CDR1 and CDR2 are MNHNS and SASEGT. The CDR3 length is 14 residues. The CDR3: CASSGLAGADTEYF. In nucleotides, the CDR3 is TGTGCCAGCAGTGGACTAGCGGGAGCAGATACGGAGTATTTT.

On this clonotype itself: A read error is likely, as this CDR3 ends without the conserved phenylalanine or tryptophan. The chain uses TRBV11-2 and TRBJ2-7; perhaps TRBD1 as D (8 bases). The CDR3 runs to 18 residues. Germline CDR1 reads SGHAT; CDR2 reads FQNNGV. CDR3 in DNA: TGTGCCAGCAGCTTAGTTCTACAGGGGGGGAGACTTTCCTACGGGCAGTACTAC. This encodes CASSLVLQGGRLSYGQYY.

This clonotype was detected only once. One junction end disagrees with the germline gene, perhaps due to a read error. CDR3 in amino acids: CASMPTGTSGNLDMQYF. CDR3 DNA sequence: TGTGCCAGCATGCCAACGGGGACTAGCGGGAACCTAGATATGCAGTATTTT. The rearrangement uses TRBV4-2 and TRBJ2-3; 13 bases are a match to TRBD2. The CDR3 length is 17 residues. Per the germline V gene, CDR1 is LGHNA and CDR2 is YNFKEQ.